A selection of T cell receptor beta chains follows, all from one sample in a study of control samples from healthy donors and cancer patients. The repertoire was sequenced with immunoSEQ multiplex PCR; TCRdb's copy has only in-frame clones and lacks some. The sample has about 180,000 clones; about 90% are singletons. Sequencing input: blood. The receptor set was obtained from a woman in her 50s in good health. Each CDR3 is given with its conserved first and last residue. D genes are given only for firm matches. A row's size may be missing; if present it is once, few, many or a size class.

J gene: TRBJ2-1; clone size: .; V gene: TRBV5-1; D gene: .; CDR3 protein: CASSLAQRTTAEQFF; CDR3 DNA: TGCGCCAGCAGCTTGGCCCAGCGGACTACGGCTGAGCAGTTCTTC
J gene: TRBJ1-5; clone size: .; V gene: TRBV7-9; D gene: .; CDR3 protein: CASSPVDQPQHF; CDR3 DNA: TGTGCCAGCAGCCCAGTTGATCAGCCCCAGCATTTT
J gene: TRBJ2-2; clone size: .; V gene: TRBV3-1/TRBV3-2; D gene: .; CDR3 protein: CASSLATNTGELFF; CDR3 DNA: TGTGCCAGCAGCCTAGCGACGAACACCGGGGAGCTGTTTTTT
J gene: TRBJ2-3; clone size: .; V gene: TRBV29-1; D gene: TRBD1; CDR3 protein: CSAARTGGVDTQYF; CDR3 DNA: TGCAGCGCCGCGCGGACAGGGGGCGTAGATACGCAGTATTTT
J gene: TRBJ2-3; clone size: .; V gene: TRBV19; D gene: TRBD2; CDR3 protein: CASRGISGKGDTQYF; CDR3 DNA: TGTGCCAGCCGGGGGATTAGCGGGAAGGGAGATACGCAGTATTTT
J gene: TRBJ2-2; clone size: .; V gene: TRBV9; D gene: .; CDR3 protein: CASSVRGVTSTGELFF; CDR3 DNA: TGTGCCAGCAGCGTAAGGGGGGTTACCAGCACCGGGGAGCTGTTTTTT
J gene: TRBJ2-7; clone size: once; V gene: TRBV6-2/TRBV6-3; D gene: .; CDR3 protein: CASSLVAYEQYF; CDR3 DNA: TGTGCCAGCAGTTTGGTAGCCTACGAGCAGTACTTC
J gene: TRBJ2-5; clone size: once; V gene: TRBV20-1; D gene: .; CDR3 protein: CSASRDRQETQYF; CDR3 DNA: TGCAGTGCTAGTAGGGACCGACAAGAGACCCAGTACTTC
J gene: TRBJ1-5; clone size: .; V gene: TRBV11-2; D gene: TRBD1; CDR3 protein: CASSSGQGVSQPQHF; CDR3 DNA: TGTGCCAGCAGCTCGGGACAGGGGGTCTCTCAGCCCCAGCATTTT
J gene: TRBJ2-1; clone size: .; V gene: TRBV6-2/TRBV6-3; D gene: .; CDR3 protein: CASSPLNEQFF; CDR3 DNA: TGTGCCAGCAGCCCCCTTAATGAGCAGTTCTTC
J gene: TRBJ2-7; clone size: .; V gene: TRBV20-1; D gene: .; CDR3 protein: CSASPGGSYEQYF; CDR3 DNA: TGCAGTGCTAGTCCTGGGGGCTCCTACGAGCAGTACTTC
J gene: TRBJ2-2; clone size: .; V gene: TRBV6-5; D gene: .; CDR3 protein: CASSYEHSTGELFF; CDR3 DNA: TGTGCCAGCAGTTACGAACATTCTACCGGGGAGCTGTTTTTT
J gene: TRBJ1-2; clone size: .; V gene: TRBV7-2; D gene: TRBD1; CDR3 protein: CASSLSSGGHYGYTF; CDR3 DNA: TGTGCCAGCAGCTTAAGTTCAGGGGGCCACTATGGCTACACCTTC
J gene: TRBJ1-5; clone size: .; V gene: TRBV7-2; D gene: .; CDR3 protein: CASSPGDSNQPQHF; CDR3 DNA: TGTGCCAGCAGCCCAGGGGATAGCAATCAGCCCCAGCATTTT
J gene: TRBJ1-6; clone size: .; V gene: TRBV13; D gene: .; CDR3 protein: CASSSPQGNSPLHF; CDR3 DNA: TGTGCCAGCAGCTCCCCCCAGGGAAATTCACCCCTCCACTTT
J gene: TRBJ1-1; clone size: .; V gene: TRBV3-1/TRBV3-2; D gene: .; CDR3 protein: CASSPLGQNTEAFF; CDR3 DNA: TGTGCCAGCAGCCCGCTAGGGCAGAACACTGAAGCTTTCTTT
J gene: TRBJ2-7; clone size: .; V gene: TRBV3-1/TRBV3-2; D gene: .; CDR3 protein: CASSQDCRVYEQYF; CDR3 DNA: TGTGCCAGCAGCCAAGATTGCAGGGTCTACGAGCAGTACTTC
J gene: TRBJ2-5; clone size: .; V gene: TRBV9; D gene: .; CDR3 protein: CASSVAGTQVETQYF; CDR3 DNA: TGTGCCAGCAGCGTAGCTGGCACTCAGGTGGAGACCCAGTACTTC
J gene: TRBJ2-3; clone size: .; V gene: TRBV6-2/TRBV6-3; D gene: .; CDR3 protein: CASSPQGSTDTQYF; CDR3 DNA: TGTGCCAGCAGTCCACAGGGTTCCACAGATACGCAGTATTTT
J gene: TRBJ1-5; clone size: .; V gene: TRBV19; D gene: TRBD1; CDR3 protein: CASSIIDRGQDQPQHF; CDR3 DNA: TGTGCCAGTAGTATAATCGACAGGGGGCAGGATCAGCCCCAGCATTTT
J gene: TRBJ1-2; clone size: .; V gene: TRBV19; D gene: TRBD1; CDR3 protein: CASSTERTGSYGYTF; CDR3 DNA: TGTGCCAGTAGTACCGAACGGACAGGGAGTTATGGCTACACCTTC
J gene: TRBJ1-2; clone size: .; V gene: TRBV29-1; D gene: TRBD1; CDR3 protein: CSVEDRTGYGYTF; CDR3 DNA: TGCAGCGTTGAAGATCGGACAGGTTATGGCTACACCTTC
J gene: TRBJ2-1; clone size: .; V gene: TRBV10-3; D gene: .; CDR3 protein: CAISESYNEQFF; CDR3 DNA: TGTGCCATCAGTGAGTCGTACAATGAGCAGTTCTTC
J gene: TRBJ1-2; clone size: .; V gene: TRBV7-3; D gene: .; CDR3 protein: CASSPGGVGGYTF; CDR3 DNA: TGTGCCAGCAGCCCCGGTGGGGTCGGGGGCTACACCTTC
J gene: TRBJ2-1; clone size: .; V gene: TRBV28; D gene: .; CDR3 protein: CASSLRTQTFF; CDR3 DNA: TGTGCCAGCAGTTTACGCACCCAAACGTTCTTC
J gene: TRBJ1-2; clone size: .; V gene: TRBV29-1; D gene: .; CDR3 protein: CSASAANYGYTF; CDR3 DNA: TGCAGCGCCTCAGCCGCTAACTATGGCTACACCTTC
J gene: TRBJ1-5; clone size: once; V gene: TRBV2; D gene: .; CDR3 protein: CASCVIGTYSNQPQHF; CDR3 DNA: TGTGCCAGCTGTGTTATCGGGACTTATAGCAATCAGCCCCAGCATTTT
J gene: TRBJ1-2; clone size: .; V gene: TRBV29-1; D gene: .; CDR3 protein: CSVELQTTDRYTF; CDR3 DNA: TGCAGCGTTGAACTACAGACGACAGATCGCTACACCTTC
J gene: TRBJ2-7; clone size: many; V gene: TRBV4-1; D gene: TRBD2; CDR3 protein: CASSQETSGRAAGEQYF; CDR3 DNA: TGCGCCAGCAGCCAAGAGACTAGCGGGAGGGCCGCGGGGGAGCAGTACTTC
J gene: TRBJ1-4; clone size: .; V gene: TRBV4-3; D gene: .; CDR3 protein: CASSQDRGYEKLFF; CDR3 DNA: TGCGCCAGCAGCCAAGACAGGGGCTATGAAAAACTGTTTTTT
J gene: TRBJ1-1; clone size: .; V gene: TRBV7-9; D gene: .; CDR3 protein: CASSLPTGLMNTEAFF; CDR3 DNA: TGTGCCAGCAGCCTACCGACAGGTTTAATGAACACTGAAGCTTTCTTT
J gene: TRBJ1-2; clone size: .; V gene: TRBV30; D gene: .; CDR3 protein: CAWSVAGFFYGYTF; CDR3 DNA: TGTGCCTGGAGTGTAGCCGGTTTTTTCTATGGCTACACCTTC
J gene: TRBJ2-5; clone size: .; V gene: TRBV7-9; D gene: TRBD2; CDR3 protein: CASSSGTSFWETQYF; CDR3 DNA: TGTGCCAGCAGCTCCGGGACTAGCTTTTGGGAGACCCAGTACTTC
J gene: TRBJ1-2; clone size: .; V gene: TRBV7-2; D gene: .; CDR3 protein: CASSPYLGYGYTF; CDR3 DNA: TGTGCCAGCAGCCCGTATTTAGGGTACGGCTACACCTTC
J gene: TRBJ1-4; clone size: .; V gene: TRBV5-1; D gene: .; CDR3 protein: CASSFTGDPNNEKLFF; CDR3 DNA: TGCGCCAGCAGCTTCACGGGGGACCCTAATAATGAAAAACTGTTTTTT
J gene: TRBJ1-3; clone size: .; V gene: TRBV9; D gene: TRBD1; CDR3 protein: CASSVGDSSGNTIYF; CDR3 DNA: TGTGCCAGCAGCGTAGGGGACAGCTCTGGAAACACCATATATTTT
J gene: TRBJ1-1; clone size: .; V gene: TRBV28; D gene: .; CDR3 protein: CASSIGEGRLEAFF; CDR3 DNA: TGTGCCAGCAGCATTGGAGAGGGGCGTCTTGAAGCTTTCTTT
J gene: TRBJ2-7; clone size: .; V gene: TRBV27; D gene: TRBD2; CDR3 protein: CASSPFYMASGGRYEQYF; CDR3 DNA: TGTGCCAGCAGTCCATTTTATATGGCTAGCGGGGGGAGGTACGAGCAGTACTTC
J gene: TRBJ1-2; clone size: .; V gene: TRBV19; D gene: TRBD1; CDR3 protein: CASSIGGTARGYTF; CDR3 DNA: TGTGCCAGTAGTATAGGCGGGACAGCCCGGGGCTACACCTTC